This T cell receptor beta chain was observed in a study of blood T cell repertoires in COVID-19. Study information: Samples of COVID-19 (acute and convalescent) were obtained from the United States, Italy and Spain.

Data came from immunoSEQ multiplex PCR; TCRdb stores just in-frame clones and leaves some out. This table has 50,000 or so clones, roughly four fifths appearing once. The junction had 0 bases not matched to a gene; V was cut back by 9 bases and J by 1 base. This CDR3 is built from 12 residues. Germline assignment: CDR1 LNHDA and CDR2 SQIVND (reference sequence). The chain carries TRBV19 and TRBJ1-1; 9 bases fit TRBD1. This receptor was taken from a man aged 35 to 55 with acute or convalescent COVID-19. Sequencing was done on a sample of peripheral blood. This chain's CDR3 is CARGQGNTEAFF. DNA for the CDR3: TGTGCCAGGGGACAGGGGAACACTGAAGCTTTCTTT.